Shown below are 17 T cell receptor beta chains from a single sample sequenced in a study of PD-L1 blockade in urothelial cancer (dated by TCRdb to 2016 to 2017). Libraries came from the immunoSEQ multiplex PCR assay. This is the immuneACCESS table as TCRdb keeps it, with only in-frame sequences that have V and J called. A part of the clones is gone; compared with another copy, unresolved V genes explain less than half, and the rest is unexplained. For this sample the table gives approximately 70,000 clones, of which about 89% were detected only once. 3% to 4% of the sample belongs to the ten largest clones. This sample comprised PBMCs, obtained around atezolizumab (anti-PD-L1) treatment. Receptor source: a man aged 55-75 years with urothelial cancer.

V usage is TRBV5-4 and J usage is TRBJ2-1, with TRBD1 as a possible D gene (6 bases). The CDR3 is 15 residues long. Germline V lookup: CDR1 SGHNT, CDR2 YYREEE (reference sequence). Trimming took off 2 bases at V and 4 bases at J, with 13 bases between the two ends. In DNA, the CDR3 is TGTGCCAGCAGCTTTCAGGGGTTATCTTACAATGAGCAGTTCTTC. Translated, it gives CASSFQGLSYNEQFF.

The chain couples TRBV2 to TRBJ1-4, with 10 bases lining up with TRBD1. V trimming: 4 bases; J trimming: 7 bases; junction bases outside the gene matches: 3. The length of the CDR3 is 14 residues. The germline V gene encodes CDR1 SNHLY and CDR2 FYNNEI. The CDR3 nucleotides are TGTGCCAGCAGTGGAGGGACAGGGGTTGAAAAACTGTTTTTT. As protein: CASSGGTGVEKLFF.

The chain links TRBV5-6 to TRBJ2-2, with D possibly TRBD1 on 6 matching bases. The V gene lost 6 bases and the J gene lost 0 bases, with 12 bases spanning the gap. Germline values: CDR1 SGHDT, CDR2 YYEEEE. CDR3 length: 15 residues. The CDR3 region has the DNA TGTGCCAGCACCGGGACATTCGCGAACACCGGGGAGCTGTTTTTT. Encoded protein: CASTGTFANTGELFF.

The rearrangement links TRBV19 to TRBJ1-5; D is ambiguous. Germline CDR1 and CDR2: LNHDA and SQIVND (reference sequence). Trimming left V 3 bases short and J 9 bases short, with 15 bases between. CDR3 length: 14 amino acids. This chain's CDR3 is CASSILYDPGPQHF. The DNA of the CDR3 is TGTGCCAGTAGTATCCTATATGACCCGGGGCCCCAGCATTTT.

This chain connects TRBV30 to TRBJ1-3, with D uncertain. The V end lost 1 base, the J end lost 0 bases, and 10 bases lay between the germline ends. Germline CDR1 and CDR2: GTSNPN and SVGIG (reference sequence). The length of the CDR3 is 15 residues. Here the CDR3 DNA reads TGTGCCTGGAGTGCCGCCATGAGCTCTGGAAACACCATATATTTT. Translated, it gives CAWSAAMSSGNTIYF. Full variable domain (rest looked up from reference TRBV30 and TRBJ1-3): SQTIHQWPATLVQPVGSPLSLECTVEGTSNPNLYWYRQAAGRGLQLLFYSVGIGQISSEVPQNLSASRPQDRQFILSSKKLLLSDSGFYLCAWSAAMSSGNTIYFGEGSWLTVV.

The CDR3 here is CAWSARGSGANVLTF. As DNA, the CDR3 is TGTGCCTGGAGCGCCCGGGGCTCTGGGGCCAACGTCCTGACTTTC. The chain is built from TRBV30 and TRBJ2-6, with a tentative D call TRBD2 (5 bases). CDR3 size: 15 residues. V was trimmed by 3 bases and J by 0 bases, leaving 9 bases between them. Germline CDR1 GTSNPN, CDR2 SVGIG (reference sequence).

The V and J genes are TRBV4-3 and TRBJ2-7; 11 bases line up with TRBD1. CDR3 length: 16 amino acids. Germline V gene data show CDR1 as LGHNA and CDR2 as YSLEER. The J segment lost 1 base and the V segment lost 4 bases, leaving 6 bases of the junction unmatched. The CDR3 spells CASSPAGTGGSYEQYF. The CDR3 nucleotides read TGCGCCAGCAGCCCTGCCGGGACAGGGGGATCCTACGAGCAGTACTTC.

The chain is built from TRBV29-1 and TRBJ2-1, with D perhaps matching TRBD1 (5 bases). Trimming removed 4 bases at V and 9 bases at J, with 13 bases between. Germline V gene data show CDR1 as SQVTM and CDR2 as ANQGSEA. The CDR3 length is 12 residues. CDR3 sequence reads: CSVAQGFSEQFF. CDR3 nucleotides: TGCAGCGTTGCTCAGGGTTTCTCTGAGCAGTTCTTC.

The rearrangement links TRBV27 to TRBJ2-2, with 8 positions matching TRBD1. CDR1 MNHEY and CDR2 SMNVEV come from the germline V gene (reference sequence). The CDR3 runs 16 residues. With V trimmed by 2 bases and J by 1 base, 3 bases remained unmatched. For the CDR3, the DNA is TGTGCCAGCAGTTTAGGTGGGACAGGGAACACCGGGGAGCTGTTTTTT. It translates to CASSLGGTGNTGELFF.

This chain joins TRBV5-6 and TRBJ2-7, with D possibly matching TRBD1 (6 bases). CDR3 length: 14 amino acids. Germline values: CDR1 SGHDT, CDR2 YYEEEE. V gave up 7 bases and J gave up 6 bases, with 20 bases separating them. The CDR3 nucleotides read TGTGCCAGCTTTGGAAGGGGGACCGGGGCCGAGCAGTACTTC. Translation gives CASFGRGTGAEQYF.

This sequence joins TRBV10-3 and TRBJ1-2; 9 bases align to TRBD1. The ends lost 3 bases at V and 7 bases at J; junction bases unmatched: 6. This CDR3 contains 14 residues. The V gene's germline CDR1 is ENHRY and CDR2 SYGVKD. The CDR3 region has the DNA TGTGCCATCAGTGATACGGGACAGGGTATTGGCTACACCTTC. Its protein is CAISDTGQGIGYTF.

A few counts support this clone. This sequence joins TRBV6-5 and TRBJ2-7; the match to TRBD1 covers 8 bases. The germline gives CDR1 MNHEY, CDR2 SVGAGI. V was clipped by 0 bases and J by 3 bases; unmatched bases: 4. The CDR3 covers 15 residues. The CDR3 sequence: CASSYSNRGVYEQYF. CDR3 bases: TGTGCCAGCAGTTACTCGAACAGGGGGGTCTACGAGCAGTACTTC.

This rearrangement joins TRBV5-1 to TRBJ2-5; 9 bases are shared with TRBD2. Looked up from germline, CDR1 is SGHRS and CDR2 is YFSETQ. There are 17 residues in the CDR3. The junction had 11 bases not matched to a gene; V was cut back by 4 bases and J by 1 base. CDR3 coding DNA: TGCGCCAGCAGCACTGGAGGCGCGGGGGGGCCCCAAGAGACCCAGTACTTC. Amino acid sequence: CASSTGGAGGPQETQYF.

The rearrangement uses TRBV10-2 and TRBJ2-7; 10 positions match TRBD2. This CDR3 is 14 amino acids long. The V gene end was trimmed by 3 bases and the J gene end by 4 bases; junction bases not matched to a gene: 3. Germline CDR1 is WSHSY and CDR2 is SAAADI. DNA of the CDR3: TGCGCCAGCAGTGATCTAGCGGGAGCATACGAGCAGTACTTC. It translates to CASSDLAGAYEQYF.

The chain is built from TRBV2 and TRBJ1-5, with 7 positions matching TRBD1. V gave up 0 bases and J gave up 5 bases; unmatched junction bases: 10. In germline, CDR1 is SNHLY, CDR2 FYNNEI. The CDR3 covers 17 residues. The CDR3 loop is CASSEALAGGWDQPQHF. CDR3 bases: TGTGCCAGCAGTGAAGCGCTGGCAGGGGGTTGGGATCAGCCCCAGCATTTT. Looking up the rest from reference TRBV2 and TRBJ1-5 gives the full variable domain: EPEVTQTPSHQVTQMGQEVILRCVPISNHLYFYWYRQILGQKVEFLVSFYNNEISEKSEIFDDQFSVERPDGSNFTLKIRSTKLEDSAMYFCASSEALAGGWDQPQHFGDGTRLSIL.

The CDR3 reads CASSQEGGAAQETQYF. As DNA, the CDR3 is TGCGCCAGCAGCCAAGAAGGGGGGGCCGCCCAAGAGACCCAGTACTTC. The genes are TRBV4-1 and TRBJ2-5; weak D call: TRBD2 (7 bases). Trimming pared 0 bases from V and 1 base from J, leaving 12 bases between. Germline lookup yields CDR1 MGHRA and CDR2 YSYEKL. The CDR3 contains 16 residues.

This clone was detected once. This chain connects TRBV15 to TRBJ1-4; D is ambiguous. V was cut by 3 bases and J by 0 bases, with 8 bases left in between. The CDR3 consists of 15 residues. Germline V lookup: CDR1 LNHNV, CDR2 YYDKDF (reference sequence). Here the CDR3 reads CATSRATATNEKLFF. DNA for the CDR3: TGTGCCACCAGCAGGGCCACCGCAACTAATGAAAAACTGTTTTTT.